A selection of T cell receptor beta chains follows, all from one sample in a study of shared clonotypes between healthy human individuals. Clones were sequenced by immunoSEQ multiplex PCR, and TCRdb holds only the in-frame ones, with some missing. The table includes over 2 million clones, about 95% detected once. The sequencing sample was made of naive CD8+ T cells sorted from blood. The receptor set was obtained from a man younger than 30 in good health. CDR3s include the opening cysteine and the closing phenylalanine or tryptophan. D genes are given only for firm matches. The size entry is marked missing in some rows and otherwise reads once, few, many or a size class.

D gene	V gene	J gene	clone size	CDR3 protein	CDR3 DNA
.	TRBV2	TRBJ2-5	.	CATLDGLQETQYF	TGTGCCACCCTGGACGGACTCCAAGAGACCCAGTACTTC
.	TRBV5-1	TRBJ1-1	once	CASSLVRGARTEAFF	TGCGCCAGCAGCTTGGTTAGGGGGGCCCGCACTGAAGCTTTCTTT
.	TRBV11-2	TRBJ1-1	.	CASSLGRFTEAFF	TGTGCCAGCAGCTTAGGGCGGTTCACTGAAGCTTTCTTT
.	TRBV7-2	TRBJ2-7	.	CASSLIQSYEQYF	TGTGCCAGCAGCTTAATCCAGTCCTACGAGCAGTACTTC
.	TRBV7-9	TRBJ2-7	.	CASTIPGSYEQYF	TGTGCCAGCACCATCCCGGGGTCCTACGAGCAGTACTTC
TRBD1	TRBV9	TRBJ2-7	.	CASSVTGTASYEQYF	TGTGCCAGCAGCGTAACAGGGACAGCCTCCTACGAGCAGTACTTC
.	TRBV9	TRBJ1-3	.	CASSVAGGTGNTIYF	TGTGCCAGCAGCGTAGCTGGAGGGACTGGAAACACCATATATTTT
.	TRBV6-5	TRBJ1-4	.	CASAIDDINEKLFF	TGTGCCAGCGCGATAGACGACATTAATGAAAAACTGTTTTTT
.	TRBV27	TRBJ2-2	.	CASTLEGTGTGELFF	TGTGCCAGCACCCTCGAGGGCACGGGTACCGGGGAGCTGTTTTTT
.	TRBV7-9	TRBJ2-7	.	CASSLDRDRYSRYF	TGTGCCAGCAGCTTAGACCGGGACCGTTACTCGAGGTACTTC
.	TRBV15	TRBJ2-7	.	CATSRVEAVSSYEQYF	TGTGCCACCAGCAGAGTAGAGGCGGTAAGCTCCTACGAGCAGTACTTC